The T cell receptor (beta chain) described here comes from a study of molecular identifiers for immune sequencing clone quantification (dated by TCRdb to the late 2010s). General notes on the study: For a replicate experiment, RNA from roughly 21,000 or 96,000 naive CD8 T cells was divided into five aliquots, and four of the five aliquots were sequenced. The study was a methods study using CD8 T cells to benchmark molecular-identifier clustering-based TCR repertoire sequencing (MIDCIRS) and TCR RNA copy counting. The investigation overall reported the following: Identical TCR molecules sharing a barcode could cause highly expanded clone sizes to be underestimated. Even against a background of one million naive CD8 T cells, spiked-in Jurkat TCR RNA amounting to a single cell's worth was reported to be detectable. When barcode sub-clustering was left out, chimeric consensus sequences inflated TCR diversity, with chimeras reaching as high as 47%. The naive libraries included spiked-in Jurkat TCR RNA (around 9 copies' worth), and this RNA is not part of the donor repertoire. Modeling indicated about 3 TCR RNA copies recovered per cell, compared with about ten by digital PCR, which implies a capture efficiency of approximately 30%. In CMV-specific effector cells, over 97% of molecules were held by clones above 20 RNA copies, whereas under 1% of molecules were held by such clones in naive cells.

The library was generated by PCR. Sequencing relied on a NextSeq 500. Bulk TCR libraries were made following a previously described method, with the TCR primers given in Table S5. The Qiagen AllPrep DNA/RNA kit was used to purify total RNA. Before any analysis, reads coming from multiple sequencing runs of the same library were combined into one pool. Concerning the study's data processing: Reads were retained only if an exact TCR constant sequence was present, and the retained reads were trimmed to 150 nt and grouped according to their 12-nt molecular barcodes. Reads inside each barcode group were sub-clustered using a 15% Levenshtein threshold, and a quality-weighted consensus sequence was constructed for each RNA molecule. Non-functional sequences were filtered out, along with any lower-count sequence sitting one edit away from another sequence. On the basis of fitting two negative binomial distributions, barcode sub-clusters with fewer than 20% of the maximum read count were discarded. Using fastp trimming at Q25 and MiXCR clonotype assembly, TCRdb reanalyzed the public sequencing data and kept in-frame beta chains. CDR3 protein duplicates are merged, each entry listing the most common genes and DNA. The V and J calls here are based on TCRdb, not the publication. The sample has 400,000 to 600,000 distinct CDR3 sequences on record, about 26% of them singletons. The ten biggest clones cover around 0.78% of the sample.

As regards this clonotype: Its specific antigen is unknown. The sample holds no much larger clone one base away, and base qualities are not on file.

The junction carries 22 bases between V and J, which are trimmed by 5 bases and 3 bases respectively. The CDR3 runs 17 residues from the cysteine to the phenylalanine. The CDR3 DNA has 51 bases and is translated from base 1. Via the germline V gene, CDR1 is SGHAT and CDR2 FQNNGV. Libraries of naive CD8 T cells were built from anywhere between about 18,000 and 1,000,000 sorted cells, with 10%, 30% or 50% of the purified RNA used. On a BD FACSAria II, naive CD8 T cells were FACS-sorted as CD8+CD4-CCR7+CD45RA+ and collected into RLT Plus buffer. To test detection sensitivity, Jurkat RNA equivalent to about eleven TCR copies was spiked into samples of about 18,000-1,000,000 naive CD8 T cells. Enrichment of CD8 T cells was performed with RosetteSep CD8+ T Cell Enrichment Cocktail and Ficoll-Paque, after which ACK red cell lysis was carried out.

The receptor was derived from a human donor in good health. Some libraries in this study had Jurkat cell RNA spiked in. The material sequenced was naive CD8+ T cells from blood, with Jurkat cell RNA spiked in. The cell subset or site label corresponds to: FACS-sorted CD8+CD4-CCR7+CD45RA+ naive T cells. The chain was built from TRBV11-2 and TRBJ2-5; matching of 6 bases hints at TRBD2 as the D gene. The CDR3: CASSATPGRLAEETQYF. The DNA reads TGTGCCAGCAGCGCCACCCCGGGGAGGCTAGCCGAAGAGACCCAGTACTTC.